This T cell receptor (beta chain) came from a study of blood T cell repertoires in COVID-19 (dated by TCRdb to between 2020 and 2021). In the study overall: The collaborator samples originated in the United States, Italy and Spain and spanned the acute and convalescent phases of COVID-19. The material from the prospective study consisted of cDNA or gDNA derived from T cells, B-cell-depleted T cells, or PBMCs. Subjects who had been exposed to COVID-19, were actively infected with it, or had recovered from it provided the deeply sampled blood TCRbeta repertoires that made up the dataset. The repertoires were released in a freely available public database meant as a resource for research on the immune response to SARS-CoV-2. The samples were drawn from the first 160 participants of the ongoing ImmuneRACE study and from 1,254 subjects provided by 6 global collaborators. A de-identified subject ID, COVID-19 status, age in years and sex were almost always included in the sample metadata. Where available, HLA class I and class II types were taken from metadata supplied by the sample provider and were not determined by assay-based typing. Overall results and qualifications from the work: Clinical and demographic metadata were provided uncurated, with the amount varying by source and participant.

The collaborating institutions used their own protocols to collect whole blood in K2EDTA tubes. For TCRbeta analysis, collaborators shipped samples as frozen whole blood, isolated PBMCs, or DNA extracted from either of those sample types. The immunoSEQ Assay, a bias-controlled multiplex PCR, was used to amplify TCRbeta CDR3 regions from genomic DNA. The study's own analysis went as follows. The number of nucleated cells in each sample was estimated by amplification of reference gene primers within the assay. To quantify the absolute abundance of each unique TCRbeta CDR3 rearrangement, sequence reads were collapsed and filtered. Productive Simpson clonality was computed per sample as the square root of Simpson's diversity index over productive rearrangements. TCRdb re-hosts the immuneACCESS table, in-frame sequences only. Its copies lack some clones; in the studies checked, an unresolved V gene accounts for under half of them, and the cause for the rest is not known. V and J calls and clone size follow that table, whereas D and trimming were derived from the DNA. For this sample the table gives 150,000 or so clones, of which about 90% were detected only once. Less than 0.6% of the sample belongs to the ten largest clones.

Taken from cysteine to phenylalanine, the CDR3 has 15 residues. Solely the CDR3 DNA is kept, with 45 bases framed from the first base. CDR1 GTSNPN and CDR2 SVGIG were looked up in the germline V gene (reference sequence). The trim is 1 base for V and 0 bases for J, with a gap of 13 bases between the germline ends. Remarks on this clone: It lacks a known antigen. No much larger clone exists at a distance of one base, and base qualities are not known.

This clonotype was sampled from a man aged 50-60 years with acute or convalescent COVID-19. Specimen: peripheral blood. The sequence joins TRBV30 to TRBJ2-7; a weak D assignment points to TRBD2 (6 bases agree). The nucleotide sequence reads as follows: TGTGCCTGGAGTGCCGGGGGTTTAAGCTCCTACGAGCAGTACTTC. Its protein reads: CAWSAGGLSSYEQYF.